Each of the 18 T cell receptor beta chains below was sequenced from the same sample in a study of T cell responses to AZD1222 COVID-19 vaccine (dated by TCRdb to the early 2020s). The receptor library was made with the immunoSEQ multiplex PCR assay. In its TCRdb copy, this immuneACCESS table keeps in-frame sequences only and misses some clones. Where compared with another copy, unresolved V genes explain less than half of these, and the others have no known cause. Within this sample are roughly 50,000 clones, with 89% of them counted one time only. 14% of the sample comes from the top ten. The time point label of this sample denotes: about 28 days (+/-7) after the second vaccine dose. The material was peripheral blood, obtained 28 days after the second AZD1222 dose. Receptors originate from an adult who received the AZD1222 COVID-19 vaccine.

The rearrangement joins TRBV7-8 to TRBJ2-1; D possibly corresponds to TRBD1 (7 bases). V lost 8 bases, J lost 2 bases, and 19 bases lay in between. The CDR3 covers 16 residues. In germline, CDR1 is SGHVS, CDR2 FQNEAQ. In DNA, the CDR3 is TGTGCCAGCTCCCTAGCCCAGGGGGGCCCCTACAATGAGCAGTTCTTC. Translating gives CASSLAQGGPYNEQFF.

V gene TRBV29-1 combines with J gene TRBJ2-7, with D unresolved. CDR3 length equals 12 residues. In germline, CDR1 is SQVTM, CDR2 ANQGSEA. V gave up 4 bases and J gave up 2 bases, with 9 bases separating them. The CDR3 nucleotides are TGCAGCGTTGGAAGCAACACCTACGAGCAGTACTTC. Translated: CSVGSNTYEQYF.

The J gene is TRBJ2-1, the V gene TRBV11-2, with 9 bases that match TRBD2. V gave up 3 bases and J gave up 1 base; unmatched junction bases: 13. The CDR3 runs 19 residues. Looked up from germline, CDR1 is SGHAT and CDR2 is FQNNGV. As DNA, the CDR3 is TGTGCCAGCAGCTTGGTTGGTAGCGGGAGAGGTAGATCCTACAATGAGCAGTTCTTC. Its protein product is CASSLVGSGRGRSYNEQFF.

This clone was recorded once. V and J are TRBV18 and TRBJ2-7; 10 positions agree with TRBD1. The CDR3 consists of 14 residues. Germline V gene lookup returns CDR1 KGHSH and CDR2 LQKENI. The V and J ends lost 2 bases and 4 bases, in that order; junction bases with no gene match: 2. Here the CDR3 reads CASSPGTGVYEQYF. In nucleotides, the CDR3 is TGTGCCAGCTCACCAGGGACAGGGGTATACGAGCAGTACTTC.

The chain couples TRBV11-2 to TRBJ2-3; D not certain. The V end was cut by 8 bases, the J end by 0 bases, with 12 bases between. Germline CDR1 is SGHAT and CDR2 is FQNNGV. The CDR3 covers 14 residues. The CDR3: CASAPSQSTDTQYF. The CDR3, as DNA: TGTGCCAGCGCCCCTTCCCAAAGCACAGATACGCAGTATTTT.

The chain is built from TRBV2 and TRBJ1-3, with a weak D call TRBD1 (5 bases). V lost 8 bases and J lost 2, with 10 bases in between. Germline CDR1 and CDR2: SNHLY and FYNNEI. This CDR3 region has 13 residues. The CDR3 is CASYGGAGNTIYF. As DNA, the CDR3 is TGTGCCAGCTACGGGGGTGCTGGAAACACCATATATTTT.

The chain recombines TRBV5-6 with TRBJ2-7, with TRBD1 identical over 7 bases. Unmatched junction bases numbered 3, after V lost 4 bases and J lost 2 bases. The CDR3 has 13 residues. In germline, CDR1 is SGHDT, CDR2 YYEEEE. Written as DNA, the CDR3 is TGTGCCAGCAGCCGGGGACAGCCCTACGAGCAGTACTTC. It encodes CASSRGQPYEQYF.

This chain uses TRBV5-1 with TRBJ1-6; D is perhaps TRBD1 (6 bases). Trimming stripped 2 bases from V and 8 bases from J, with 14 bases between. From germline, CDR1 is SGHRS and CDR2 YFSETQ. The CDR3 totals 15 residues. The CDR3 spells CASSLRGAVDSPLHF. CDR3 nucleotides: TGCGCCAGCAGCTTAAGGGGGGCAGTGGATTCACCCCTCCACTTT.

V and J are TRBV6-2 or TRBV6-3 and TRBJ1-1; the D is unclear. The germline CDR1 and CDR2 sequences are MNHEY and SVGEGT. V lost 0 bases and J 2 bases, leaving 13 bases between the germline ends. CDR3 size: 16 residues. For the CDR3, the DNA is TGTGCCAGCAGTTACTCTGCTGTCAGCCCCAACACTGAAGCTTTCTTT. It is translated as CASSYSAVSPNTEAFF.

The rearrangement uses TRBV2 and TRBJ2-7; TRBD1 is a possible D gene (6 bases). The V gene's germline CDR1 is SNHLY and CDR2 FYNNEI. The length of the CDR3 is 12 residues. V was clipped by 4 bases and J by 4 bases, with 8 bases between them. The CDR3 DNA is TGTGCCAGCAGTGCACAGGGTTACGAGCAGTACTTC. It specifies CASSAQGYEQYF.

The chain has TRBV2 and TRBJ1-1, with D perhaps TRBD1 (5 bases). The CDR3 runs 15 residues. V shed 3 bases and J shed 1 base, with 12 bases lying between them. Germline-derived CDR1 and CDR2 are SNHLY and FYNNEI. CDR3 DNA sequence: TGTGCCAGCAGTGAGCCCTATGGACAGAACACTGAAGCTTTCTTT. This gives the protein CASSEPYGQNTEAFF.

The J gene is TRBJ1-6, the V gene TRBV5-1; TRBD1 aligns across 11 bases. CDR1 and CDR2 from the germline V gene are SGHRS and YFSETQ. The CDR3 is 14 residues long. V lost 3 bases to trimming and J lost 8 bases; unmatched junction nucleotides: 1. DNA for the CDR3: TGCGCCAGCAGCTCGGGACAGGGGGATTCACCCCTCCACTTT. Its translation: CASSSGQGDSPLHF.

The chain couples TRBV12-5 to TRBJ2-1, with 7 bases matching TRBD2. Trimming cost V 0 bases and J 7 bases; bases outside gene matches: 9. The CDR3 length is 16 residues. The germline CDR1 and CDR2 sequences are LGHNT and FRNRAP. CDR3 in amino acids: CASGLVLVGRMNEQFF. The CDR3 DNA sequence: TGTGCTAGTGGTTTGGTACTTGTCGGGAGGATGAATGAGCAGTTCTTC.

DNA for the CDR3: TGCGCCAGCAGCCGAACCGGGACACAGACCTACGAGCAGTACTTC. Translated, it gives CASSRTGTQTYEQYF. The J gene is TRBJ2-7, the V gene TRBV4-1; TRBD1 is a possible D gene (6 bases). Germline CDR1 is MGHRA and CDR2 is YSYEKL. The CDR3 length is 15 residues. V lost 4 bases and J 2 bases, leaving 15 bases between the germline ends.

The V gene is TRBV28, the J gene TRBJ2-7; a possible D gene is TRBD2 (5 bases). Trimming removed 6 bases at V and 7 bases at J, with 16 bases between. This CDR3 spans 13 amino acids. Per germline, CDR1 MDHEN and CDR2 SYDVKM. In DNA, the CDR3 is TGTGCCAGCAGGGCTCCACCACCGGGGGAGCAGTACTTC. It encodes CASRAPPPGEQYF.

The chain carries TRBV7-2 and TRBJ2-3; 11 nucleotides line up with TRBD2. Per the germline V gene, CDR1 is SGHTA and CDR2 is FQGNSA. Trimming took 1 base from V and 5 from J; bases not matched to a gene: 11. This CDR3 comprises 18 residues. The CDR3 nucleotides read TGTGCCAGCAGCTTAGTAGGGACTAGCGGACATGGGGGAGATACGCAGTATTTT. Translating gives CASSLVGTSGHGGDTQYF.

This clone was counted only a few times. The chain uses TRBV29-1 and TRBJ1-1; D ambiguous. The CDR3 has 11 amino acids. In germline, CDR1 is SQVTM, CDR2 ANQGSEA. V was cut by 5 bases and J by 3 bases, with 7 bases left in between. The CDR3 bases are TGCAGCGTTTCTAGGTACACTGAAGCTTTCTTT. Its translation: CSVSRYTEAFF.

The V gene is TRBV27, the J gene TRBJ1-4; D uncertain. The CDR3 sequence is 15 residues long. V gave up 5 bases and J gave up 8 bases, with 18 bases separating them. Per germline, CDR1 MNHEY and CDR2 SMNVEV (reference sequence). For the CDR3, the DNA is TGTGCCAGCAGTCCGTCTGGAATGCTACCCGAAAAACTGTTTTTT. This sequence encodes CASSPSGMLPEKLFF.